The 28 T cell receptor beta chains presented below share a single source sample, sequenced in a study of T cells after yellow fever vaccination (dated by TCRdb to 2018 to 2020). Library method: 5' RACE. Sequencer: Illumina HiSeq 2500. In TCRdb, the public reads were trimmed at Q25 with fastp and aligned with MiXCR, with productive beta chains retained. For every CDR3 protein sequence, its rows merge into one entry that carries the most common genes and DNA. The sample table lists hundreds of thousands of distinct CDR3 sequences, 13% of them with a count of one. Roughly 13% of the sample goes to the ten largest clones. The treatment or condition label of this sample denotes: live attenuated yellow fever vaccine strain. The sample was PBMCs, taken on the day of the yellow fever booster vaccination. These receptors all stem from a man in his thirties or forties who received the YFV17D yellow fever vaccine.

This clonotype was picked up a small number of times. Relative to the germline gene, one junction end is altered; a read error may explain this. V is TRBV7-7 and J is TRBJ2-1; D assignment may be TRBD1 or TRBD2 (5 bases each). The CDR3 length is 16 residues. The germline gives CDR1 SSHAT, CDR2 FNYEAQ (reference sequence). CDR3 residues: CASSNTGTGINNEQFF. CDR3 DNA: TGTGCTAGCAGCAATACCGGGACCGGGATTAACAATGAGCAGTTCTTC. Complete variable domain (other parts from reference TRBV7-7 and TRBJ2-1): GAGVSQSPRYKVTKRGQDVTLRCDPISSHATLYWYQQALGQGPEFLTYFNYEAQPDKSGLPSDRFSAERPEGSISTLTIQRTEQRDSAMYRCASSNTGTGINNEQFFGPGTRLTVL.

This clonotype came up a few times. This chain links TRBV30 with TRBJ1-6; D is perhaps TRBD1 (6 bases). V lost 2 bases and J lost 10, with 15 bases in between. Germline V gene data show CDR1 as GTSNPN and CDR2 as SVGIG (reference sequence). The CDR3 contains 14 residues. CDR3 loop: CAWSYPGVRSPLHF. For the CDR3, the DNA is TGTGCCTGGAGTTATCCAGGGGTTCGATCACCCCTCCACTTT.

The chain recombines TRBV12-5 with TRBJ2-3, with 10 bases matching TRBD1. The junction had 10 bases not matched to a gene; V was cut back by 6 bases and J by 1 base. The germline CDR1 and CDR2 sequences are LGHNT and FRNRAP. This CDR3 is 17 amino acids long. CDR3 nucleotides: TGTGCTAGTGGACGCGGGACAGGGGTCAGCGGCACAGATACGCAGTATTTT. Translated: CASGRGTGVSGTDTQYF.

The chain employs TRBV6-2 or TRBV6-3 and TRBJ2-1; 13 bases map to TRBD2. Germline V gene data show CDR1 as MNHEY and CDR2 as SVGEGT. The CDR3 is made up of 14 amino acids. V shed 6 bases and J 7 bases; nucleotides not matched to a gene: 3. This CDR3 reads CASRTSGRLNEQFF. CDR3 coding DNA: TGTGCCAGCAGGACTAGCGGGAGGTTGAATGAGCAGTTCTTC.

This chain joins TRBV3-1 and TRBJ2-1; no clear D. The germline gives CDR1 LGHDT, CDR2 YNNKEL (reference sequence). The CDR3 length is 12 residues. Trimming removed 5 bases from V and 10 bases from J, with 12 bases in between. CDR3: CASSFPVSEQFF. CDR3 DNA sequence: TGTGCCAGCAGCTTCCCGGTCAGCGAGCAGTTCTTC.

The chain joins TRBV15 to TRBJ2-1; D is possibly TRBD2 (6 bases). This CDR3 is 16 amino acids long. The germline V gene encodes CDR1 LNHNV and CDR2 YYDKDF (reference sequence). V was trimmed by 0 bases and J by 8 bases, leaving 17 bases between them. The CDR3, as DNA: TGTGCCACCAGCAGAGAGGGTAGGGTAGGAGGGCATGAGCAGTTCTTC. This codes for CATSREGRVGGHEQFF.

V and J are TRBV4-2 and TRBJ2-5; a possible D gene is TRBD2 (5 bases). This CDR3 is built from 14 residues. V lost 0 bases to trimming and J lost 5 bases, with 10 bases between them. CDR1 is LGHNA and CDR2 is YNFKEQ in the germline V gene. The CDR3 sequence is CASSQEPGTETQYF. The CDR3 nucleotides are TGTGCCAGCAGCCAAGAACCGGGAACCGAGACCCAGTACTTC.

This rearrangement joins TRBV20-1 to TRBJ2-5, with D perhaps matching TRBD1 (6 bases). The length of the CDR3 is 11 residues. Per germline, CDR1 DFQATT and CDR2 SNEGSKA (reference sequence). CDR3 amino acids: CTPGTYETQYF. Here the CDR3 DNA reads TGCACCCCCGGGACATACGAGACCCAGTACTTC.

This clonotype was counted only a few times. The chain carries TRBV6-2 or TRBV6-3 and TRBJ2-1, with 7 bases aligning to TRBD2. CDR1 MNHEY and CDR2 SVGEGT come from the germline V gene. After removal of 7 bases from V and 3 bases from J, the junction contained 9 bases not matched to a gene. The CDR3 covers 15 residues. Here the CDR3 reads CASTKGLAVYNEQFF. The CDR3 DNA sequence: TGTGCCAGCACCAAGGGGCTAGCGGTCTACAATGAGCAGTTCTTC.

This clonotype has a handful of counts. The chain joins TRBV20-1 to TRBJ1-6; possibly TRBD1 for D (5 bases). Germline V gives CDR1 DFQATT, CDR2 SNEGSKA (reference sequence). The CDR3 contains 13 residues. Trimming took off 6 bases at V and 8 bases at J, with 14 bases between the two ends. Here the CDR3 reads CSAPPPGYSPLHF. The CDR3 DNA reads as TGCAGTGCCCCTCCCCCAGGGTATTCACCCCTCCACTTT.

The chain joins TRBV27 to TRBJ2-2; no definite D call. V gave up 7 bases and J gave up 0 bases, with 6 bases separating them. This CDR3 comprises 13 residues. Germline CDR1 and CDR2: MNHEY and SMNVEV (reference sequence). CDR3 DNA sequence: TGTGCCAGCAACCATGCGAACACCGGGGAGCTGTTTTTT. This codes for CASNHANTGELFF.

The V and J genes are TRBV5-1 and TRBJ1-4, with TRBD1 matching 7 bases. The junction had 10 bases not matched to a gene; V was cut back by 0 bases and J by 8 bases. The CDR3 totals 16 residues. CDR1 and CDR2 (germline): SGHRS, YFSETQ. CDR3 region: CASSLGRQGTGEKLFF. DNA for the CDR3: TGCGCCAGCAGCTTGGGGCGACAGGGAACGGGAGAAAAACTGTTTTTT. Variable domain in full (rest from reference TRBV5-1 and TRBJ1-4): KAGVTQTPRYLIKTRGQQVTLSCSPISGHRSVSWYQQTPGQGLQFLFEYFSETQRNKGNFPGRFSGRQFSNSRSEMNVSTLELGDSALYLCASSLGRQGTGEKLFFGSGTQLSVL.

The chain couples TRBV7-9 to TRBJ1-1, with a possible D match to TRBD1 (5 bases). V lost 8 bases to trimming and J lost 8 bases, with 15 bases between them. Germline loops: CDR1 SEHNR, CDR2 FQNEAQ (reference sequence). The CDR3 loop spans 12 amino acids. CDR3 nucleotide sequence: TGTGCCAGCCTTGCCGGGGGGTACGAAGCTTTCTTT. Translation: CASLAGGYEAFF.

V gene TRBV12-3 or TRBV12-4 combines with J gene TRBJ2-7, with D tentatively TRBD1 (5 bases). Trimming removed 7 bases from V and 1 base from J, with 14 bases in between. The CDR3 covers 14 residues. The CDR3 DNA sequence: TGTGCCAGCACCCTAGGGGCCAAGTCCTACGAGCAGTACTTC. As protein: CASTLGAKSYEQYF.

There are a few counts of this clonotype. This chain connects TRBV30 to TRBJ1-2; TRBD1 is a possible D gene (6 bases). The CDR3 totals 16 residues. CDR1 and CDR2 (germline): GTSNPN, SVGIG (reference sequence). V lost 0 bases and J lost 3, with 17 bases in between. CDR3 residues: CAWSVGGRRRDYGYTF. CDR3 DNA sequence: TGTGCCTGGAGTGTAGGGGGGCGGAGACGAGACTATGGCTACACCTTC.

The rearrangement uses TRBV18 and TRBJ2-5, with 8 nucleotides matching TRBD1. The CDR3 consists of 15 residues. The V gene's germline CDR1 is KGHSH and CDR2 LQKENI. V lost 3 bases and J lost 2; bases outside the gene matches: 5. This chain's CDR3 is CASSPRQGPQETQYF. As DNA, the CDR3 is TGTGCCAGCTCACCCCGACAGGGGCCACAAGAGACCCAGTACTTC.

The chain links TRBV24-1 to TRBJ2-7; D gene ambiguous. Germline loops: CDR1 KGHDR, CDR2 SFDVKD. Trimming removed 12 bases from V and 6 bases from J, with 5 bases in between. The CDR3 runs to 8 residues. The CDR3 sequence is CAPGEQYF. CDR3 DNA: TGTGCCCCAGGCGAGCAGTACTTC.

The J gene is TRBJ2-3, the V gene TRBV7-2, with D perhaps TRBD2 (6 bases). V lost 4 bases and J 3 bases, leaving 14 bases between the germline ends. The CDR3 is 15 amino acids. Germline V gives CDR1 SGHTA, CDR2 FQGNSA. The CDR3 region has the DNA TGTGCCAGCAGCTCACCCCCGGGGACTACAGATACGCAGTATTTT. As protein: CASSSPPGTTDTQYF.

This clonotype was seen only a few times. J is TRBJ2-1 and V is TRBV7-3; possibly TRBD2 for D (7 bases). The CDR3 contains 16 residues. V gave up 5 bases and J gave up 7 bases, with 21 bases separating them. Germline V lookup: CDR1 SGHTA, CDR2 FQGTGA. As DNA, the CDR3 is TGTGCCAGCAGCCTGGGGGGCGGGAGCTCACGGAATGAGCAGTTCTTC. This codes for CASSLGGGSSRNEQFF. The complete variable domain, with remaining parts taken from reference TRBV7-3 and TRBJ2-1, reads GAGVSQTPSNKVTEKGKYVELRCDPISGHTALYWYRQSLGQGPEFLIYFQGTGAADDSGLPNDRFFAVRPEGSVSTLKIQRTERGDSAVYLCASSLGGGSSRNEQFFGPGTRLTVL.

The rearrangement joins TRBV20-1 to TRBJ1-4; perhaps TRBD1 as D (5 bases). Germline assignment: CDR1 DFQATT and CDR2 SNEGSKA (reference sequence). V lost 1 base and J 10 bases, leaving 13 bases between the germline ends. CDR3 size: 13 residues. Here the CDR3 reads CSARGQGGGKLFF. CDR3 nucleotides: TGCAGTGCTAGAGGGCAGGGAGGAGGAAAACTGTTTTTT.

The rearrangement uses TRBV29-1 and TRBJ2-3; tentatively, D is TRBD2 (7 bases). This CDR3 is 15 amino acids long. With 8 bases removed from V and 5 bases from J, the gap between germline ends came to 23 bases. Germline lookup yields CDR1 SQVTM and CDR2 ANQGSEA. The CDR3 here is CSPVGAGDSGDTQYF. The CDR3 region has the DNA TGCAGCCCCGTGGGGGCGGGAGATTCGGGAGATACGCAGTATTTT.

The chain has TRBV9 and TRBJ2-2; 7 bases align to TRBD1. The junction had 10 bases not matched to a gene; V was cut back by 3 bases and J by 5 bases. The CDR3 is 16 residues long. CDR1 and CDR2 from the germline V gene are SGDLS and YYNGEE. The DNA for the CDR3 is TGTGCCAGCAGCGGAGGGACAGTAAGAGAGACCGGGGAGCTGTTTTTT. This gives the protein CASSGGTVRETGELFF.

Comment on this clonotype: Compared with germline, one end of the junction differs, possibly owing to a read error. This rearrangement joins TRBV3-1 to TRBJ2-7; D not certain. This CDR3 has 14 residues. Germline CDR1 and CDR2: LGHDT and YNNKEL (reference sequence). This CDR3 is CASSLTWTAYEQCF. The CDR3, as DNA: TGTGCCAGCAGCCTTACATGGACCGCCTACGAGCAGTGCTTC.

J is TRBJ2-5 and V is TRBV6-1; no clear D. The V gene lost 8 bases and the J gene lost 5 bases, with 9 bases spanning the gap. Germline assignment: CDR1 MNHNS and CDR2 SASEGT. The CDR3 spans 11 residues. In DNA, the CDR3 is TGTGCCAGCTCTGACTGGGAGACCCAGTACTTC. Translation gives CASSDWETQYF.

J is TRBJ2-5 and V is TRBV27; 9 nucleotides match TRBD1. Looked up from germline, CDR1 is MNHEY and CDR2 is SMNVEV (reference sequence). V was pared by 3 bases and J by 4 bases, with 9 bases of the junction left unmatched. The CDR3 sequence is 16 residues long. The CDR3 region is CASSFSGTGMSETQYF. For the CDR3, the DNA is TGTGCCAGCAGTTTCTCCGGGACAGGGATGTCAGAGACCCAGTACTTC.

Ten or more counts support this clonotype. The CDR3 sequence: CASSPTGFEKLFF. CDR3 DNA sequence: TGTGCCAGCAGCCCGACAGGGTTTGAAAAACTGTTTTTT. The chain combines TRBV7-6 with TRBJ1-4; 7 bases are shared with TRBD1. The CDR3 covers 13 residues. From germline, CDR1 is SGHVS and CDR2 FNYEAQ. V lost 5 bases and J lost 7; bases outside the gene matches: 4.

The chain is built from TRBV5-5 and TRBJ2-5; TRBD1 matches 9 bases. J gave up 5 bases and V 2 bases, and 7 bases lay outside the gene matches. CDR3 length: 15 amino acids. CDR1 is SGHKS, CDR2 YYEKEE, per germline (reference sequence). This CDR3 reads CASSFDRGKGETQYF. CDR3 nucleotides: TGTGCCAGCAGCTTCGACAGGGGGAAGGGGGAGACCCAGTACTTC.

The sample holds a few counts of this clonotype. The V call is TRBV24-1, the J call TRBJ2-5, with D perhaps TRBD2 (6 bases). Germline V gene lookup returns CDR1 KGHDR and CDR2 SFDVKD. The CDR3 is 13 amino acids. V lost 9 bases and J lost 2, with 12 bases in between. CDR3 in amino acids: CATGTGDQETQYF. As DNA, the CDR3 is TGTGCCACCGGCACGGGAGATCAAGAGACCCAGTACTTC.